The 11 T cell receptor beta chains presented below share a single source sample, sequenced in a study of T cell responses to AZD1222 COVID-19 vaccine (dated by TCRdb to about 2021). The sample's time point label is to be understood as: baseline before first vaccination. Receptor amplification or capture employed the immunoSEQ multiplex PCR assay. Held by TCRdb, this immuneACCESS table contains in-frame sequences only and omits some clones. Under half of the omission traces to an unresolved V gene where checked; the cause of the rest is unknown. The sample table lists approximately 100,000 clones, 92% of them with a count of one. The top ten clonotypes cover 1.2% of the sample. The sample in question was peripheral blood, obtained on day 0 of AZD1222 vaccination. Every receptor here comes from an adult in good health.

This sequence joins TRBV14 and TRBJ2-7, with 10 bases fitting TRBD2. V lost 1 base, J lost 2 bases, and 5 bases stayed unmatched. There are 16 residues in the CDR3. Germline CDR1 SGHDN, CDR2 FVKESK. The CDR3 nucleotides are TGTGCCAGCAGCCAAGCACTAGCGGGGTTAACCTACGAGCAGTACTTC. Translating it yields CASSQALAGLTYEQYF.

The gene calls are TRBV30 and TRBJ1-6, with 7 bases lining up with TRBD1. V was clipped by 0 bases and J by 7 bases; unmatched bases: 6. This CDR3 comprises 15 residues. Germline CDR1 is GTSNPN and CDR2 is SVGIG (reference sequence). CDR3 residues: CAWSVPGGRNSPLHF. Here the CDR3 DNA reads TGTGCCTGGAGTGTACCAGGGGGAAGAAATTCACCCCTCCACTTT.

The chain links TRBV19 to TRBJ2-7; 8 positions match TRBD2. V shed 4 bases, J shed 2 bases, and the junction held 10 bases outside the gene matches. Per the germline V gene, CDR1 is LNHDA and CDR2 is SQIVND (reference sequence). The CDR3 runs 16 residues. The CDR3 spells CASSKGAGTSAYEQYF. CDR3 DNA: TGTGCCAGTAGTAAAGGGGCGGGGACTAGTGCCTACGAGCAGTACTTC.

The V gene is TRBV7-2, the J gene TRBJ2-5, with TRBD2 matching over 9 bases. Germline trimming cut 2 bases from V and 5 bases from J; bases unmatched to any gene: 15. Germline lookup yields CDR1 SGHTA and CDR2 FQGNSA. The CDR3 runs 18 residues. The CDR3 DNA sequence: TGTGCCAGCAGCTTACCCCCAAGGGGTAGCGGGAGAAGGGAGACCCAGTACTTC. This translates into CASSLPPRGSGRRETQYF.

The chain has TRBV18 and TRBJ2-2; 11 positions match TRBD1. Germline lookup yields CDR1 KGHSH and CDR2 LQKENI. Trimming removed 0 bases from V and 6 bases from J; junction bases left unmatched: 0. The CDR3 spans 15 residues. The CDR3 region has the DNA TGTGCCAGCTCACCACCGGGACAGGGGGCCGGGGAGCTGTTTTTT. Translation: CASSPPGQGAGELFF.

The chain links TRBV11-2 to TRBJ2-7; 13 positions match TRBD2. CDR3 size: 15 residues. V shed 5 bases and J 2 bases; nucleotides not matched to a gene: 3. Germline values: CDR1 SGHAT, CDR2 FQNNGV. CDR3 coding DNA: TGTGCCAGCAGCCGAGGGACTAGCGGGGCCTACGAGCAGTACTTC. Amino acids: CASSRGTSGAYEQYF.

The chain has TRBV18 and TRBJ2-7; 12 positions agree with TRBD2. CDR1 is KGHSH and CDR2 is LQKENI in the germline V gene. The V gene end was trimmed by 2 bases and the J gene end by 6 bases; junction bases not matched to a gene: 14. The CDR3 is 18 residues long. CDR3 DNA sequence: TGTGCCAGCTCACCAGGGGGGGACCCCGGGACTAGCGGGCTCGAGCAGTACTTC. Protein product: CASSPGGDPGTSGLEQYF.

This chain connects TRBV5-6 to TRBJ1-4, with TRBD1 matching over 11 bases. The V gene end was trimmed by 4 bases and the J gene end by 10 bases; junction bases not matched to a gene: 9. CDR1 and CDR2 from the germline V gene are SGHDT and YYEEEE. The CDR3 covers 15 residues. The CDR3 coding sequence is TGTGCCAGCAGCCATCGGACAGGGGGCGGGGGAAAACTGTTTTTT. It codes for CASSHRTGGGGKLFF.

V is TRBV9 and J is TRBJ1-3; D remains ambiguous. Trimming removed 0 bases from V and 0 bases from J, with 7 bases in between. This CDR3 has 15 amino acids. Germline values: CDR1 SGDLS, CDR2 YYNGEE. CDR3 nucleotide sequence: TGTGCCAGCAGCGTAGCCGATCACTCTGGAAACACCATATATTTT. Translating gives CASSVADHSGNTIYF.

This clone occurred a few times. The J gene is TRBJ2-2, the V gene TRBV5-1; 7 bases agree with TRBD2. The germline V gene has CDR1 SGHRS and CDR2 YFSETQ. CDR3 length: 14 residues. With 4 bases clipped from V and 5 bases from J, the junction kept 5 bases outside the gene matches. The CDR3 sequence: CASSNGGGTGELFF. In DNA form, the CDR3 reads TGCGCCAGCAGCAACGGGGGAGGGACCGGGGAGCTGTTTTTT.

The chain combines TRBV29-1 with TRBJ1-2; tentative D call: TRBD1 (6 bases). This CDR3 comprises 17 residues. Between the trimmed V and J ends, which lost 0 bases and 2 bases, there was a span of 19 bases. In germline, CDR1 is SQVTM, CDR2 ANQGSEA. The CDR3 DNA sequence: TGCAGCGTTGAAGACCGAACCCCACAGGGCGTCAACTATGGCTACACCTTC. Its translation: CSVEDRTPQGVNYGYTF. Complete variable domain (other parts from reference TRBV29-1 and TRBJ1-2): SAVISQKPSRDICQRGTSLTIQCQVDSQVTMMFWYRQQPGQSLTLIATANQGSEATYESGFVIDKFPISRPNLTFSTLTVSNMSPEDSSIYLCSVEDRTPQGVNYGYTFGSGTRLTVV.